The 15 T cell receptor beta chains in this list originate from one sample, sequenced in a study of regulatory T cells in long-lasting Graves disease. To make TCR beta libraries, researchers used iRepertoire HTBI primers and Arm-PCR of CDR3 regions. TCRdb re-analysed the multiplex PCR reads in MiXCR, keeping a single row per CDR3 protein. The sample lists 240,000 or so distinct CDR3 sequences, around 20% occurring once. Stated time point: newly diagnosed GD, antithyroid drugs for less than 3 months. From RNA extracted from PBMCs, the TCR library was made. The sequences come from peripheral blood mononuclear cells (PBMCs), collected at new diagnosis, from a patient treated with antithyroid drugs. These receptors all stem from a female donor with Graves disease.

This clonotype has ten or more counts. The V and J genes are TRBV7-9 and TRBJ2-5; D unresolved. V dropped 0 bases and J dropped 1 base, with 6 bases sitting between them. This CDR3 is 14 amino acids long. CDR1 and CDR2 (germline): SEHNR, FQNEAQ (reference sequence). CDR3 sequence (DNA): TGTGCCAGCAGCTTAGCGCTCTCCCAAGAGACCCAGTACTTC. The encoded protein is CASSLALSQETQYF. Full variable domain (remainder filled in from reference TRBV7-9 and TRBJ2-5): DTGVSQNPRHKITKRGQNVTFRCDPISEHNRLYWYRQTLGQGPEFLTYFQNEAQLEKSRLLSDRFSAERPKGSFSTLEIQRTEQGDSAMYLCASSLALSQETQYFGPGTRLLVL.

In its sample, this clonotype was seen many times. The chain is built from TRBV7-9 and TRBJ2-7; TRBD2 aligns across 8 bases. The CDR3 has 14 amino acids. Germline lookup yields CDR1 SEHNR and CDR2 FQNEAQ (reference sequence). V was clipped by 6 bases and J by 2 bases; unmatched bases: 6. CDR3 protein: CASRSGGDAYEQYF. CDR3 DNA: TGTGCCAGCAGGTCGGGGGGGGACGCCTACGAGCAGTACTTC.

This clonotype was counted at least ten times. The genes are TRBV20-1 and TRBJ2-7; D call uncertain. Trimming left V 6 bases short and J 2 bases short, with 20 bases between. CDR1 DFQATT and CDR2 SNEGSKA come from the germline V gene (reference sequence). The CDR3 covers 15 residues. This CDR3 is CSAPGPVRETYEQYF. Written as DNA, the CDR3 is TGCAGTGCCCCTGGCCCTGTAAGGGAAACCTACGAGCAGTACTTC.

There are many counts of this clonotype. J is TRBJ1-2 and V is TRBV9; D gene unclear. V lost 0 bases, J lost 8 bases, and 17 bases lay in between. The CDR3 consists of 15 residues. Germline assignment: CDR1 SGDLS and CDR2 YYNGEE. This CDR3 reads CASSVATGGVKGYTF. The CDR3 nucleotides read TGTGCCAGCAGCGTAGCTACTGGTGGAGTAAAGGGCTACACCTTC.

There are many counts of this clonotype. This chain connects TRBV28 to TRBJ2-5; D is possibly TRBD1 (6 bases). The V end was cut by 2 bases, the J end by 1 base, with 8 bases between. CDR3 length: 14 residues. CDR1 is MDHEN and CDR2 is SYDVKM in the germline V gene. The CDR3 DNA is TGTGCCAGCAGTTTACAGGGGAGCCAAGAGACCCAGTACTTC. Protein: CASSLQGSQETQYF.

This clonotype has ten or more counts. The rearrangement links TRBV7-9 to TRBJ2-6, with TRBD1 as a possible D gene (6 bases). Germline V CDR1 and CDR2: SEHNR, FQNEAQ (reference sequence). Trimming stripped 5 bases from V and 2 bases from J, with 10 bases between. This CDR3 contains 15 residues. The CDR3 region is CASSLQGAGANVLTF. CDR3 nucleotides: TGTGCCAGCAGCCTACAGGGAGCTGGGGCCAACGTCCTGACTTTC.

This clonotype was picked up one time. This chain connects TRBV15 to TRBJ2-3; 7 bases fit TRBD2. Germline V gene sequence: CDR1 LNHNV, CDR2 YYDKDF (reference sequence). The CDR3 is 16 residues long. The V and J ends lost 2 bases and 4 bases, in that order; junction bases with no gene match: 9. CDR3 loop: CATSRKRGGRADTQYF. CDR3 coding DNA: TGTGCCACCAGCAGAAAGAGGGGCGGGAGAGCAGATACGCAGTATTTT. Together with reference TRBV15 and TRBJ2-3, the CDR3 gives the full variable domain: DAMVIQNPRYQVTQFGKPVTLSCSQTLNHNVMYWYQQKSSQAPKLLFHYYDKDFNNEADTPDNFQSRRPNTSFCFLDIRSPGLGDTAMYLCATSRKRGGRADTQYFGPGTRLTVL.

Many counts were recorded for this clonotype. CDR3 DNA: TGCGCCAGCAGCTTTTACCCACAGGGCTACGAGCAGTACTTC. This sequence encodes CASSFYPQGYEQYF. This chain links TRBV5-1 with TRBJ2-7; maybe TRBD1 (6 bases). From germline, CDR1 is SGHRS and CDR2 YFSETQ. The CDR3 contains 14 residues. V was clipped by 2 bases and J by 3 bases, with 12 bases between them.

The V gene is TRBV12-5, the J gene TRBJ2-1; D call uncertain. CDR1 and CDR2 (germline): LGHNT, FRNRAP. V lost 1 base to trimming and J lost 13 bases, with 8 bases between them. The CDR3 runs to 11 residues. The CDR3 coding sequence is TGTGCTAGTGGTTTGGGACTGGAACAGTTCTTC. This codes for CASGLGLEQFF.

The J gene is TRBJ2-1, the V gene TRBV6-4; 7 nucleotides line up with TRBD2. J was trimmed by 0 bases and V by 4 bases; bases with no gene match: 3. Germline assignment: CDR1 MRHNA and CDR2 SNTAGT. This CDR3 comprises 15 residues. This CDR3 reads CASSGLADSYNEQFF. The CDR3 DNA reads TGTGCCAGCAGTGGCCTAGCGGACTCCTACAATGAGCAGTTCTTC.

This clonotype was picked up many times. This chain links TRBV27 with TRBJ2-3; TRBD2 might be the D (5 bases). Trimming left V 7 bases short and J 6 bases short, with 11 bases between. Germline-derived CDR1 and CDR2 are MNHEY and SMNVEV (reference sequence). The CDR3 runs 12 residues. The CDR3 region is CASTGVLDTQYF. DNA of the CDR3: TGTGCCAGCACCGGGGTGCTTGATACGCAGTATTTT.

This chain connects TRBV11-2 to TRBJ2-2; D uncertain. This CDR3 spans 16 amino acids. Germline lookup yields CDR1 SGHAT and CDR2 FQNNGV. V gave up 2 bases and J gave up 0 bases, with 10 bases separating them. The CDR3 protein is CASSLRSGTNTGELFF. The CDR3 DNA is TGTGCCAGCAGCTTAAGAAGTGGTACGAACACCGGGGAGCTGTTTTTT.

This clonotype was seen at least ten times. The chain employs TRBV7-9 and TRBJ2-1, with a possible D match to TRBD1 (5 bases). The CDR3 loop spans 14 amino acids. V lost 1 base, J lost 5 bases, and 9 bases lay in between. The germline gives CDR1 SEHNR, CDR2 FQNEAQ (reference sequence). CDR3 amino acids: CASSLVDSHNEQFF. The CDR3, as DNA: TGTGCCAGCAGCTTAGTCGACAGCCACAATGAGCAGTTCTTC.

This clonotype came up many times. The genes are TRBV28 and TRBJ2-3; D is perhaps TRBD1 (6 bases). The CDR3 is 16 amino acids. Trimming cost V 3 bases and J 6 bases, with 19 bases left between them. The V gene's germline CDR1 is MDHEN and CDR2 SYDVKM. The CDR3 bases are TGTGCCAGCAGTTTTGCGCAGGGGCAAAACGAGGATACGCAGTATTTT. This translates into CASSFAQGQNEDTQYF.

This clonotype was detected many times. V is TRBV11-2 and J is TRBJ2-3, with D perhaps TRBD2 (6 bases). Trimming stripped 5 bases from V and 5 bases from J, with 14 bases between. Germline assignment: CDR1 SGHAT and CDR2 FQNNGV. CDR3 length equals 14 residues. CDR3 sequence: CASSPTRGEDTQYF. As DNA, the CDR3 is TGTGCCAGCAGCCCCACGCGGGGAGAAGATACGCAGTATTTT. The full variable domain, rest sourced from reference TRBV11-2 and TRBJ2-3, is EAGVAQSPRYKIIEKRQSVAFWCNPISGHATLYWYQQILGQGPKLLIQFQNNGVVDDSQLPKDRFSAERLKGVDSTLKIQPAKLEDSAVYLCASSPTRGEDTQYFGPGTRLTVL.